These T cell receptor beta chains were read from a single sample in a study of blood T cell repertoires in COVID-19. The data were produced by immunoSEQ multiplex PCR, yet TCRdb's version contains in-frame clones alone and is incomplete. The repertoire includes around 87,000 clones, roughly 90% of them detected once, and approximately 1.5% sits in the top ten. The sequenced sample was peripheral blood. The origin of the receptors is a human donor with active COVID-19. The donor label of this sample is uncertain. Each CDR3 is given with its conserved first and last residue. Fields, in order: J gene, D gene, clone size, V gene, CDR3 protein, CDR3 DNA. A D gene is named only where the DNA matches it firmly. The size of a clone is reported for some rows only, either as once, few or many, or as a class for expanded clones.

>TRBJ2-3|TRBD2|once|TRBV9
CASTPGPLAGVADTQYF
TGTGCCAGCACCCCCGGCCCACTAGCGGGGGTTGCAGATACGCAGTATTTT
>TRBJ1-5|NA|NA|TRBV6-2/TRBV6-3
CASSYESGGNQPQHF
TGTGCCAGCAGTTACGAGTCAGGGGGCAATCAGCCCCAGCATTTT
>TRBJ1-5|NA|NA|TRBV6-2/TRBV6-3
CASSYGQLSNQPQHF
TGTGCCAGCAGTTACGGGCAGCTTAGCAATCAGCCCCAGCATTTT
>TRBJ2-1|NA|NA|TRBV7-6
CASSTTSSRSYNEQFF
TGTGCCAGCAGCACCACTTCTAGCAGATCCTACAATGAGCAGTTCTTC
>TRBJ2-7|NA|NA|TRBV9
CASSVVGDSYEQYF
TGTGCCAGCAGCGTAGTCGGGGACTCCTACGAGCAGTACTTC
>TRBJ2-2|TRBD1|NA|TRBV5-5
CASSRQGQGTGELFF
TGTGCCAGCAGCCGACAGGGTCAAGGCACCGGGGAGCTGTTTTTT
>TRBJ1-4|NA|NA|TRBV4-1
CASSHGGLLNEKLFF
TGCGCCAGCAGCCACGGAGGGCTACTGAATGAAAAACTGTTTTTT
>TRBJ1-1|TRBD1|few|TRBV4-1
CASSSGTGRFGDTEAFF
TGCGCCAGCAGCTCCGGGACAGGGCGTTTCGGGGACACTGAAGCTTTCTTT
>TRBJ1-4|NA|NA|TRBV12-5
CASGLVGRPGGEKLFF
TGTGCTAGTGGTTTGGTAGGACGACCGGGAGGGGAAAAACTGTTTTTT
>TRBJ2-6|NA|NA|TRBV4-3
CASSQESQSGANVLTF
TGCGCCAGCAGCCAAGAGAGCCAATCTGGGGCCAACGTCCTGACTTTC
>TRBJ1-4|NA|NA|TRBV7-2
CASSLSPGVATNEKLFF
TGTGCCAGCAGCTTATCGCCCGGGGTCGCAACTAATGAAAAACTGTTTTTT
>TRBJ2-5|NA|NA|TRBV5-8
CASSFGKIAQETQYF
TGTGCCAGCAGCTTCGGTAAAATAGCTCAGGAGACCCAGTACTTC
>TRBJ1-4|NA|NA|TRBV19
CASSAAGQPKKLFF
TGTGCCAGTAGTGCCGCCGGACAGCCGAAAAAACTGTTTTTT
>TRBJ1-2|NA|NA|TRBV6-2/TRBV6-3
CASSYSTENYGYTF
TGTGCCAGCAGTTATTCTACAGAGAACTATGGCTACACCTTC
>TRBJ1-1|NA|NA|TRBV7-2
CASSTGHQLENTEAFF
TGTGCCAGCAGCACGGGACACCAACTTGAGAACACTGAAGCTTTCTTT
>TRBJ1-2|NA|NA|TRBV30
CAWEDSYYGYTF
TGTGCCTGGGAGGACAGCTACTATGGCTACACCTTC
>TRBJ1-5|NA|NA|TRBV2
CASSEQVNQPQHF
TGTGCCAGCAGTGAACAGGTCAATCAGCCCCAGCATTTT
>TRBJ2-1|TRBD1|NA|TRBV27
CASSVETGSSYNEQFF
TGTGCCAGCAGCGTGGAGACAGGGAGCTCTTACAATGAGCAGTTCTTC
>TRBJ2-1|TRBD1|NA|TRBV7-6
CASSRTTGALNEQFF
TGTGCCAGCAGCCGCACGACAGGGGCCCTCAATGAGCAGTTCTTC
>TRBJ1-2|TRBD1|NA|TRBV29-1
CSVGDSTLNYGYTF
TGCAGCGTTGGGGACAGTACCCTTAACTATGGCTACACCTTC
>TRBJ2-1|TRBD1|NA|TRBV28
CASITAGTGSYNEQFF
TGTGCCAGCATCACGGCCGGGACAGGTAGTTACAATGAGCAGTTCTTC
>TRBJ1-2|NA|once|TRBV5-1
CASSFSYRTYGYTF
TGCGCCAGCAGCTTTTCATATAGAACTTATGGCTACACCTTC
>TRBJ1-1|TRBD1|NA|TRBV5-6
CASSLQGMAAFF
TGTGCCAGCAGCTTACAGGGGATGGCGGCTTTCTTT
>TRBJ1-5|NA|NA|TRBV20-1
CSASMRRNQPQHF
TGCAGTGCTAGTATGAGGAGAAATCAGCCCCAGCATTTT
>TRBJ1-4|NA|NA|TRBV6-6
CASSYSGRLEDEKLFF
TGTGCCAGCAGTTACTCCGGCAGGCTGGAAGATGAAAAACTGTTTTTT
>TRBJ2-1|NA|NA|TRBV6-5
CASSYASSNEQFF
TGTGCCAGCAGTTACGCGTCAAGCAATGAGCAGTTCTTC
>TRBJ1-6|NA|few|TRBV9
CASSPAADYNSPLHF
TGTGCCAGCAGCCCAGCCGCGGACTATAATTCACCCCTCCACTTT
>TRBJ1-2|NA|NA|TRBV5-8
CASSFRQQAHGYTF
TGTGCCAGCAGCTTCCGACAGCAGGCTCATGGCTACACCTTC
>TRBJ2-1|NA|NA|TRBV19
CASSSTLPNEQFF
TGTGCCAGTAGCTCAACCCTACCCAATGAGCAGTTCTTC
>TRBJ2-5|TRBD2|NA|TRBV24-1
CATSDPNTGLGGETQYF
TGTGCCACCAGTGACCCGAACACCGGACTAGGCGGGGAGACCCAGTACTTC
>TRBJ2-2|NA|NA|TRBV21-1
CARRQGVAGELFF
TGTGCCAGGAGACAGGGGGTTGCAGGGGAGCTGTTTTTT
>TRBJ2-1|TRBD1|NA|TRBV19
CATAGQGANEQFF
TGTGCCACCGCAGGACAGGGAGCGAATGAGCAGTTCTTC
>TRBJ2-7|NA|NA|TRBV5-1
CASSSEPTGLLAYEQYF
TGCGCCAGCAGCTCGGAGCCAACAGGGCTTTTGGCCTACGAGCAGTACTTC
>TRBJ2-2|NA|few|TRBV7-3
CASSLTGAGELFF
TGTGCCAGCAGCTTAACAGGGGCCGGGGAGCTGTTTTTT
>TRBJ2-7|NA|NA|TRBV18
CASSPLRTEPYEQYF
TGTGCCAGCTCACCACTGCGGACTGAACCCTACGAGCAGTACTTC
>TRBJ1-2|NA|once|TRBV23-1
CASKDGGYGYTF
TGCGCCAGCAAAGACGGAGGCTATGGCTACACCTTC
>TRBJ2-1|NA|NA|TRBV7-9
CASSLVGSGEQFF
TGTGCCAGCAGCTTAGTGGGAAGCGGTGAGCAGTTCTTC
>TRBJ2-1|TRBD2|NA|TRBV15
CATSRDALAPWTSGVEFF
TGTGCCACCAGCAGAGATGCCCTCGCGCCTTGGACTAGCGGGGTTGAGTTCTTC
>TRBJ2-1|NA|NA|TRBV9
CASSPRGGGPSDEQFF
TGTGCCAGCAGCCCGCGGGGCGGGGGCCCGTCGGATGAGCAGTTCTTC
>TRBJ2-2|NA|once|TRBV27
CASSSLGGVRAGELFF
TGTGCCAGCAGTTCCCTAGGGGGGGTGAGAGCCGGGGAGCTGTTTTTT
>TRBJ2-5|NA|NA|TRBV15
CATSRDVVVETQYF
TGTGCCACCAGCAGAGATGTGGTAGTAGAGACCCAGTACTTC
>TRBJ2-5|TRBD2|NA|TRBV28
CASSLTSGGQETQYF
TGTGCCAGCAGTTTAACTAGCGGGGGCCAAGAGACCCAGTACTTC
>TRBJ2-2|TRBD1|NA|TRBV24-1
CATSDLPGTDTGELFF
TGTGCCACCAGTGATTTGCCCGGGACAGACACCGGGGAGCTGTTTTTT
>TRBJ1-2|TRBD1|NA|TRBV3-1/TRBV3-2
CASSQIQGIGYTF
TGTGCCAGCAGCCAAATACAGGGGATTGGCTACACCTTC
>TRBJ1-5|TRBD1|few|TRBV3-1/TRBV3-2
CASSLGDRAQPQHF
TGTGCCAGCAGCCTAGGGGACAGGGCTCAGCCCCAGCATTTT
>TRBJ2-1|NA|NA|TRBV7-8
CASSLAFSETYNEQFF
TGTGCCAGCAGCTTAGCGTTTAGCGAGACTTACAATGAGCAGTTCTTC
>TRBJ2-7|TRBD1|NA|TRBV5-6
CASRRRQGKYEQYF
TGTGCCAGCAGACGCAGACAGGGGAAATACGAGCAGTACTTC
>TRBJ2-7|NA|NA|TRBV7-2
CASSSRLGGAYEQYF
TGTGCCAGCAGCTCCCGTTTGGGGGGAGCCTACGAGCAGTACTTC
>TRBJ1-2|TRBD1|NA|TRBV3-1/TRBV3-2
CASSRDRGNYGYTF
TGTGCCAGCAGTCGGGACAGGGGGAACTATGGCTACACCTTC
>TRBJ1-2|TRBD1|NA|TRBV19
CASSIDYLGTADGYTF
TGTGCCAGTAGTATAGATTATTTGGGGACAGCGGATGGCTACACCTTC
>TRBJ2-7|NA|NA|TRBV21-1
CASSASDVNRDRGQSGEQYF
TGTGCCAGCAGCGCAAGTGACGTAAACCGGGACAGGGGGCAATCGGGGGAGCAGTACTTC
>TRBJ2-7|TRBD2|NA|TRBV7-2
CASSFSTSGSNEQYF
TGTGCCAGCAGCTTTTCGACTAGCGGGTCCAACGAGCAGTACTTC